Shown below are 17 T cell receptor beta chains from a single sample sequenced in a study of glioma-infiltrating T cells. TCR alpha and beta CDR3 regions were amplified from RNA using iRepertoire nested multiplex PCR. TCRdb re-called the multiplex PCR reads through MiXCR, storing one row per CDR3 protein. The sample includes 100,000 to 150,000 distinct CDR3 sequences, under 25% seen only once; the top ten take about 30%. The sequenced sample was glioma tissue, nonneoplastic brain tissue, or PBMCs (not recorded which). The receptors shown here come from a human donor with low-grade glioma or glioblastoma, undergoing nonglioma brain surgery, or in good health (not recorded which).

This clonotype was counted many times. The chain is built from TRBV3-1 and TRBJ2-1; TRBD2 might be the D (5 bases). This CDR3 is built from 13 residues. V was cut by 5 bases and J by 3 bases, with 8 bases left in between. From germline, CDR1 is LGHDT and CDR2 YNNKEL (reference sequence). The CDR3 DNA follows: TGTGCCAGCAGCTCCACTAGCTACAATGAGCAGTTCTTC. This codes for CASSSTSYNEQFF.

This clonotype was found many times. The V gene is TRBV7-9, the J gene TRBJ2-5; a weak D match, TRBD1 (6 bases). The CDR3 spans 15 residues. V lost 3 bases, J lost 0 bases, and 11 bases lay in between. Germline lookup yields CDR1 SEHNR and CDR2 FQNEAQ (reference sequence). The chain's CDR3 is CASSFLRQDQETQYF. CDR3 coding DNA: TGTGCCAGCAGCTTTCTAAGACAGGACCAAGAGACCCAGTACTTC.

This clonotype was recorded at least ten times. The rearrangement joins TRBV6-2 or TRBV6-3 to TRBJ1-1; 9 bases fit TRBD1. Germline V gene sequence: CDR1 MNHEY, CDR2 SVGEGT. Unmatched junction bases numbered 5, after V lost 0 bases and J lost 0 bases. The CDR3 contains 17 residues. The CDR3: CASSYSGQGNMNTEAFF. As DNA, the CDR3 is TGTGCCAGCAGTTACTCGGGACAGGGTAACATGAACACTGAAGCTTTCTTT.

This chain links TRBV11-3 with TRBJ1-3; possible D gene TRBD1, 6 bases. This CDR3 region has 15 residues. CDR1 SGHNT and CDR2 YENEEA come from the germline V gene. V was shortened by 8 bases and J by 3 bases, with 17 bases between the two germline ends. Here the CDR3 reads CASGRGGLNGNTIYF. CDR3 nucleotide sequence: TGTGCCAGCGGCCGCGGGGGCCTCAATGGAAACACCATATATTTT.

In this sample, this clonotype turned up a few times. V is TRBV5-1 and J is TRBJ1-5; 7 bases match TRBD1. Looked up from germline, CDR1 is SGHRS and CDR2 is YFSETQ. The CDR3 is 15 residues long. The junction had 8 bases not matched to a gene; V was cut back by 2 bases and J by 6 bases. The CDR3 is CASSFEGAVSQPQHF. DNA for the CDR3: TGCGCCAGCAGCTTCGAGGGGGCTGTCAGTCAGCCCCAGCATTTT.

Many counts were recorded for this clonotype. The chain recombines TRBV25-1 with TRBJ2-3; D is unresolved. Deletions cut 4 bases from V and 3 bases from J, with 17 bases between. The CDR3 runs 16 residues. Germline-derived CDR1 and CDR2 are MGHDK and SYGVNS. The CDR3, as DNA: TGTGCCAGCAGTGGCTCGACACTTGGAAGAACAGATACGCAGTATTTT. Protein product: CASSGSTLGRTDTQYF.

This clonotype was counted a few times. V is TRBV28 and J is TRBJ2-3; D may be TRBD2 (5 bases). Trimming left V 6 bases short and J 3 bases short, with 16 bases between. CDR3 length equals 15 residues. Looked up from germline, CDR1 is MDHEN and CDR2 is SYDVKM. The CDR3 bases are TGTGCCAGCAGCGTAGGGCTGGGGAGAACAGATACGCAGTATTTT. Translated: CASSVGLGRTDTQYF.

The chain has TRBV7-3 and TRBJ2-7; 8 bases are a match to TRBD1. V shed 2 bases, J shed 2 bases, and the junction held 2 bases outside the gene matches. There are 14 residues in the CDR3. The germline CDR1 and CDR2 sequences are SGHTA and FQGTGA. In DNA, the CDR3 is TGTGCCAGCAGCTTATGGGACAGGCCCTACGAGCAGTACGTC. Its translation: CASSLWDRPYEQYV.

The gene calls are TRBV2 and TRBJ2-5; D is undetermined. The V and J ends lost 6 bases and 2 bases respectively, with 4 bases between them. Germline assignment: CDR1 SNHLY and CDR2 FYNNEI. This CDR3 has 11 residues. As DNA, the CDR3 is TGTGCCAGCAGGCTGCAAGAGACCCAGTACTTC. It codes for CASRLQETQYF.

The chain is built from TRBV28 and TRBJ2-7; D possibly corresponds to TRBD1 (5 bases). This CDR3 comprises 14 residues. V was cut by 5 bases and J by 0 bases, with 11 bases left in between. CDR1 is MDHEN and CDR2 is SYDVKM in the germline V gene. Here the CDR3 DNA reads TGTGCCAGCAGTGACGCGCAGGGCTCCTACGAGCAGTACGTC. Translation: CASSDAQGSYEQYV.

V usage is TRBV7-2 and J usage is TRBJ2-1; 10 nucleotides agree with TRBD2. This CDR3 spans 20 amino acids. Germline V CDR1 and CDR2: SGHTA, FQGNSA. The V and J ends lost 3 bases and 0 bases, in that order; junction bases with no gene match: 14. CDR3 sequence (DNA): TGTGCCAGCAGCTTCTCCCGAAATAGCGGGGGGTTGAGCTCCTACAATGAGCAGTTCTTC. Translated, it gives CASSFSRNSGGLSSYNEQFF.

This clonotype occurred many times. CDR3 in amino acids: CSALDRVDQPQHF. As DNA, the CDR3 is TGCAGTGCTCTGGACAGGGTGGATCAGCCCCAGCATTTT. V gene TRBV20-1 combines with J gene TRBJ1-5; 8 nucleotides match TRBD1. This CDR3 is built from 13 residues. The germline CDR1 and CDR2 sequences are DFQATT and SNEGSKA (reference sequence). Trimming removed 5 bases from V and 5 bases from J; junction bases left unmatched: 5.

The J gene is TRBJ2-5, the V gene TRBV10-3, with a possible D match to TRBD1 (6 bases). Germline V gene data show CDR1 as ENHRY and CDR2 as SYGVKD. Trimming took 4 bases from V and 0 from J, leaving 6 bases between them. The CDR3 loop spans 13 amino acids. In DNA form, the CDR3 reads TGTGCCATCAGTGGGACAGACCAAGAGACCCAGTACTTC. Translating it yields CAISGTDQETQYF.

This clonotype was detected ten times or more. This chain uses TRBV4-1 with TRBJ2-7; D not certain. Trimming removed 0 bases at V and 7 bases at J, with 10 bases between. CDR1 is MGHRA and CDR2 is YSYEKL in the germline V gene. This CDR3 contains 13 residues. In DNA form, the CDR3 reads TGCGCCAGCAGCCAAGACAGTTTTGAGGAGCAGTACGTC. It codes for CASSQDSFEEQYV.

This rearrangement joins TRBV6-6 to TRBJ1-6; 7 nucleotides line up with TRBD1. Losses at the gene ends were 0 bases for V and 9 bases for J; bases not matched to a gene: 5. The CDR3 is 15 residues long. Germline CDR1 reads MNHNY; CDR2 reads SVGAGI (reference sequence). The CDR3 nucleotides are TGTGCCAGCAGTTACTCCGACAGGGCCCTTTCACCCCTCCACTTT. It specifies CASSYSDRALSPLHF.

This clonotype was detected a few times. The genes are TRBV7-9 and TRBJ2-3, with 13 bases that match TRBD2. The junction had 5 bases not matched to a gene; V was cut back by 5 bases and J by 0 bases. CDR1 is SEHNR, CDR2 FQNEAQ, per germline (reference sequence). The length of the CDR3 is 17 residues. CDR3 amino acids: CASSKGLAGKSTDTQYF. DNA for the CDR3: TGTGCCAGCAGCAAGGGACTAGCGGGAAAAAGCACAGATACGCAGTATTTT.

The sample holds a few counts of this clonotype. This chain uses TRBV28 with TRBJ1-5, with D unclear. The germline gives CDR1 MDHEN, CDR2 SYDVKM. V shed 2 bases and J shed 0 bases, with 11 bases lying between them. This CDR3 is built from 16 residues. This CDR3 is CASSLRRSYSNQPQHF. For the CDR3, the DNA is TGTGCCAGCAGTTTAAGGCGGTCTTATAGCAATCAGCCCCAGCATTTT.